These 21 T cell receptor beta chains came from one sample sequenced in a study of blood T cell repertoires in COVID-19. Measured with immunoSEQ multiplex PCR; TCRdb has only the in-frame clones, and not every one. The sample consists of 150,000 to 200,000 clones, 65% to 85% of them appearing once. Source material: peripheral blood. The receptors shown here come from a woman aged 25-40 years with acute or convalescent COVID-19.

The chain is built from TRBV28 and TRBJ1-1, with D hard to call. The germline V gene has CDR1 MDHEN and CDR2 SYDVKM. The CDR3 length is 16 residues. Trimming removed 3 bases at V and 0 bases at J, with 14 bases between. The CDR3 sequence: CASSFPLTEMNTEAFF. The CDR3 DNA sequence: TGTGCCAGCAGTTTTCCCCTAACAGAGATGAACACTGAAGCTTTCTTT.

The chain recombines TRBV28 with TRBJ2-1, with 12 bases identical to TRBD2. The CDR3 is made up of 15 amino acids. CDR1 is MDHEN, CDR2 SYDVKM, per germline. The J segment lost 9 bases and the V segment lost 6 bases, leaving 9 bases of the junction unmatched. In DNA, the CDR3 is TGTGCCAGCAGGAAGACTAGCGGGAGCCCAAGTGAGCAGTTCTTC. It specifies CASRKTSGSPSEQFF.

The chain recombines TRBV5-6 with TRBJ1-2, with a tentative D call TRBD1 (6 bases). Looked up from germline, CDR1 is SGHDT and CDR2 is YYEEEE. The ends were cut back, 5 bases at V and 0 bases at J, with 14 bases in the middle. CDR3 length: 15 residues. The CDR3 region is CASSVRGAPNYGYTF. Here the CDR3 DNA reads TGTGCCAGCAGTGTTCGGGGGGCCCCTAACTATGGCTACACCTTC. Drawing the rest from reference TRBV5-6 and TRBJ1-2, the complete variable domain is DAGVTQSPTHLIKTRGQQVTLRCSPKSGHDTVSWYQQALGQGPQFIFQYYEEEERQRGNFPDRFSGHQFPNYSSELNVNALLLGDSALYLCASSVRGAPNYGYTFGSGTRLTVV.

This rearrangement joins TRBV11-3 to TRBJ2-2; possibly TRBD2 for D (6 bases). The CDR3 runs to 12 residues. V lost 5 bases and J lost 7, with 8 bases in between. Germline V CDR1 and CDR2: SGHNT, YENEEA. CDR3 sequence: CASSQDYGELFF. CDR3 nucleotides: TGTGCCAGCAGCCAGGACTACGGGGAGCTGTTTTTT.

The genes are TRBV3-1 (or the pseudogene TRBV3-2) and TRBJ1-6, with D possibly being TRBD1 (6 bases). Trimming removed 2 bases at V and 6 bases at J, with 11 bases between. The CDR3 loop spans 15 amino acids. CDR1 is LGHDT, CDR2 YNNKEL, per germline (reference sequence). CDR3 sequence (DNA): TGTGCCAGCAGCCAAACGGACAGCCCTAATTCACCCCTCCACTTT. Its translation: CASSQTDSPNSPLHF.

This chain uses TRBV15 with TRBJ1-6; no reliable D call. The CDR3 has 14 residues. Germline V gene lookup returns CDR1 LNHNV and CDR2 YYDKDF (reference sequence). V was trimmed by 6 bases and J by 9 bases, leaving 15 bases between them. CDR3 sequence: CATRSRHPSSPLHF. The CDR3 region has the DNA TGTGCCACCAGGTCCAGGCATCCTTCTTCACCCCTCCACTTT.

The chain couples TRBV5-8 to TRBJ1-5, with D possibly TRBD1 on 5 matching bases. The CDR3 spans 15 residues. Deletions cut 1 base from V and 7 bases from J, with 15 bases between. Per the germline V gene, CDR1 is SGHTS and CDR2 is YDEGEE. The CDR3 region is CASSLSGGAGQPQHF. DNA of the CDR3: TGTGCCAGCAGCTTGTCCGGTGGGGCGGGACAGCCCCAGCATTTT.

Only a few counts were recorded for this clone. The gene calls are TRBV5-4 and TRBJ1-3, with D uncertain. Germline V gene sequence: CDR1 SGHNT, CDR2 YYREEE (reference sequence). Trimming cost V 4 bases and J 0 bases, with 14 bases left between them. The CDR3 sequence is 16 residues long. CDR3 in amino acids: CASSPGGGSSGNTIYF. The CDR3 coding sequence is TGTGCCAGCAGCCCAGGAGGTGGAAGCTCTGGAAACACCATATATTTT.

CDR3 in DNA: TGTGCCAGTAGTATCTTCCGGGAGACGCAGTATTTT. It codes for CASSIFRETQYF. The V call is TRBV19, the J call TRBJ2-3, with a tentative D call TRBD2 (6 bases). Germline V gives CDR1 LNHDA, CDR2 SQIVND (reference sequence). There are 12 residues in the CDR3. V gave up 3 bases and J gave up 9 bases, with 10 bases separating them.

This chain uses TRBV7-9 with TRBJ2-3; 9 bases match TRBD2. V shed 5 bases, J shed 7 bases, and the junction held 13 bases outside the gene matches. Germline-derived CDR1 and CDR2 are SEHNR and FQNEAQ (reference sequence). CDR3 length: 16 amino acids. The CDR3 loop is CASSPAGGGGANTQYF. CDR3 in DNA: TGTGCCAGCAGCCCCGCCGGGGGCGGGGGGGCGAATACGCAGTATTTT.

V usage is TRBV5-1 and J usage is TRBJ2-7; D not resolved. The CDR3 totals 12 residues. With 4 bases removed from V and 3 bases from J, the gap between germline ends came to 8 bases. CDR1 and CDR2 (germline): SGHRS, YFSETQ. The CDR3 sequence is CASSATNYEQYF. The CDR3 nucleotides read TGCGCCAGCAGCGCTACCAACTACGAGCAGTACTTC.

This chain joins TRBV5-4 and TRBJ2-3; D is possibly TRBD2 (5 bases). Germline V lookup: CDR1 SGHNT, CDR2 YYREEE (reference sequence). This CDR3 contains 17 residues. V was clipped by 4 bases and J by 1 base, with 19 bases between them. CDR3 amino acids: CASSGLSSVTGTDTQYF. The CDR3 nucleotides read TGTGCCAGCAGCGGCCTTAGTAGCGTGACGGGCACAGATACGCAGTATTTT.

V and J are TRBV9 and TRBJ2-7; tentatively, D is TRBD1 (6 bases). Trimming pared 4 bases from V and 2 bases from J, leaving 16 bases between. The germline gives CDR1 SGDLS, CDR2 YYNGEE. The CDR3 spans 15 residues. The CDR3 reads CASSFGDIDTYEQYF. The CDR3, as DNA: TGTGCCAGCAGCTTCGGGGACATCGATACCTACGAGCAGTACTTC.

The table lists this clone with a few counts. The chain is built from TRBV10-1 and TRBJ1-6; TRBD1 matches 8 bases. CDR3 length: 14 amino acids. Germline V CDR1 and CDR2: WNHNN, SYGVQD (reference sequence). The V gene end was trimmed by 2 bases and the J gene end by 11 bases; junction bases not matched to a gene: 5. The CDR3 region has the DNA TGCGCCAGCAGTGAGGGACAGGGAACGGCACCCCTCCACTTT. Protein product: CASSEGQGTAPLHF.

The chain recombines TRBV9 with TRBJ2-2, with D possibly matching TRBD1 (6 bases). Germline CDR1 and CDR2: SGDLS and YYNGEE. The CDR3 spans 20 residues. V gave up 0 bases and J gave up 5 bases, with 26 bases separating them. Written as DNA, the CDR3 is TGTGCCAGCAGCGTAGACACAGGGTCGCGAGGCACCAGGCGGACCGGGGAGCTGTTTTTT. Residues: CASSVDTGSRGTRRTGELFF.

V usage is TRBV10-3 and J usage is TRBJ1-1; D not resolved. Trimming removed 4 bases from V and 7 bases from J, with 16 bases in between. The germline V gene has CDR1 ENHRY and CDR2 SYGVKD. This CDR3 has 14 residues. In DNA form, the CDR3 reads TGTGCCATCAGTGCTTATATGGCGGCGAGTGAAGCTTTCTTT. Encoded protein: CAISAYMAASEAFF.

The chain links TRBV5-5 to TRBJ1-6; perhaps TRBD1 as D (5 bases). Germline CDR1 SGHKS, CDR2 YYEKEE (reference sequence). With 0 bases removed from V and 9 bases from J, the gap between germline ends came to 13 bases. The CDR3 is made up of 15 amino acids. CDR3 nucleotide sequence: TGTGCCAGCAGCTTGGGGGGAGGGGCCGGTTCACCCCTCCACTTT. Amino acids: CASSLGGGAGSPLHF.

This clone was counted only a few times. The genes are TRBV30 and TRBJ1-2; 9 bases are a match to TRBD1. Trimming cost V 1 base and J 4 bases; bases outside gene matches: 4. The CDR3 contains 14 residues. Germline CDR1 and CDR2: GTSNPN and SVGIG (reference sequence). The CDR3 coding sequence is TGTGCCTGGAGTGGGGACAGGGTTTTCTATGGCTACACCTTC. The encoded protein is CAWSGDRVFYGYTF.

This clone was seen just once. The genes are TRBV6-5 and TRBJ2-1, with TRBD1 identical over 9 bases. J lost 9 bases, V lost 2 bases, and 11 bases had no gene match. The CDR3 contains 16 residues. CDR1 is MNHEY, CDR2 SVGAGI, per germline. The CDR3 DNA sequence: TGTGCCAGCAGTTACGCCGGGACAGGGATGAAGGGTGAGCAGTTCTTC. Translated: CASSYAGTGMKGEQFF.

The chain combines TRBV5-4 with TRBJ1-4; 8 nucleotides match TRBD1. CDR3 length equals 15 residues. Germline lookup yields CDR1 SGHNT and CDR2 YYREEE (reference sequence). The junction had 10 bases not matched to a gene; V was cut back by 4 bases and J by 8 bases. CDR3 protein: CASSPRTGIGEKLFF. In DNA, the CDR3 is TGTGCCAGCAGCCCGAGGACAGGGATAGGGGAAAAACTGTTTTTT.

The chain recombines TRBV10-1 with TRBJ2-7; D is undetermined. CDR1 is WNHNN and CDR2 is SYGVQD in the germline V gene (reference sequence). Deletions cut 0 bases from V and 5 bases from J, with 11 bases between. The CDR3 sequence is 14 residues long. The CDR3 spells CASSESALQNEQYF. The CDR3 DNA sequence: TGCGCCAGCAGTGAGTCGGCTTTGCAAAACGAGCAGTACTTC.